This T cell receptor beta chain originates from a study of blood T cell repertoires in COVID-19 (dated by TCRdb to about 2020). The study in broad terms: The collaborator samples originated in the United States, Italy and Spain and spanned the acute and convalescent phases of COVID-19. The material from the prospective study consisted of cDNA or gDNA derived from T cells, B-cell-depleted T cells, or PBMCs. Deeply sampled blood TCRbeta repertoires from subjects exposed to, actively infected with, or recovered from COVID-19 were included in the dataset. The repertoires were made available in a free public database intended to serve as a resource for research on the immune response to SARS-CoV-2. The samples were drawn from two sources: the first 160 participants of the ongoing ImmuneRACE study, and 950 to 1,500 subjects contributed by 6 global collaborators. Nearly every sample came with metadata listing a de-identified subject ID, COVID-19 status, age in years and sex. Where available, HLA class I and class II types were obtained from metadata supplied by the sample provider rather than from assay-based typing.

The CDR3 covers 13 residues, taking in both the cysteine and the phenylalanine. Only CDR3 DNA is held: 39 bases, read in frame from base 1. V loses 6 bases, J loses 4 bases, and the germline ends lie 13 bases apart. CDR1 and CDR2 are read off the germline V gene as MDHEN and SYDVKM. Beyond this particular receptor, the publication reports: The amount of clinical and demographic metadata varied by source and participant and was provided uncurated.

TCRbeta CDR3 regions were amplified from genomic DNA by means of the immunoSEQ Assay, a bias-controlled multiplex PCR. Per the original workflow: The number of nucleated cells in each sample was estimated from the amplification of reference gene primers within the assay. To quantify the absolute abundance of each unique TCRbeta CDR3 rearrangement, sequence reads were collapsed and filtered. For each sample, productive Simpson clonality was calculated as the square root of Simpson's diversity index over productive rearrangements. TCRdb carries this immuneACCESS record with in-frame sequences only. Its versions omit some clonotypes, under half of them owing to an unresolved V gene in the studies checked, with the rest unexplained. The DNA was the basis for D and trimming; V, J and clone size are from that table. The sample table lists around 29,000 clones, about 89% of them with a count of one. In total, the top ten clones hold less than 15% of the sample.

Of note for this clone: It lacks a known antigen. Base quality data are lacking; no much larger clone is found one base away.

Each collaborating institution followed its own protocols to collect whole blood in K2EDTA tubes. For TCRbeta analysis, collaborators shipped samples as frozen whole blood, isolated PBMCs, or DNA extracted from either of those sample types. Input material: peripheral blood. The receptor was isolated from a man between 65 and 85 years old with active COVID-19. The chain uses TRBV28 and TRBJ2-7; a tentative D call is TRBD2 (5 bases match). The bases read TGTGCCAGCAGCCGCAGCACTAGTTACGAGCAGTACTTC. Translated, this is CASSRSTSYEQYF.